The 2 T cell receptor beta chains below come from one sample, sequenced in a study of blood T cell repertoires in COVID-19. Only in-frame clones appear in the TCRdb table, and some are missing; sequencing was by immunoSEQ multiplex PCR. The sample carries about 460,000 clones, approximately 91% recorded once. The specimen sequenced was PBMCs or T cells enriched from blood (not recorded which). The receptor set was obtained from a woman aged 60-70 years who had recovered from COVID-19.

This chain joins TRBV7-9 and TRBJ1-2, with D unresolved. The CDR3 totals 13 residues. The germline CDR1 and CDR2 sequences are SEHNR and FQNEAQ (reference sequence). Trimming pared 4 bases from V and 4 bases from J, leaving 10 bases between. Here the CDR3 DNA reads TGTGCCAGCAGCTCTCAGGATTTCTATGGCTACACCTTC. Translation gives CASSSQDFYGYTF.

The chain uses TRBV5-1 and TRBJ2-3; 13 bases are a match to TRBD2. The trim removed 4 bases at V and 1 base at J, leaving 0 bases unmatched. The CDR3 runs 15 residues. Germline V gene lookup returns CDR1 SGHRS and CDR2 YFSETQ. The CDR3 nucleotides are TGCGCCAGCAGCGGACTAGCGGGGGGCACAGATACGCAGTATTTT. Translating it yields CASSGLAGGTDTQYF.